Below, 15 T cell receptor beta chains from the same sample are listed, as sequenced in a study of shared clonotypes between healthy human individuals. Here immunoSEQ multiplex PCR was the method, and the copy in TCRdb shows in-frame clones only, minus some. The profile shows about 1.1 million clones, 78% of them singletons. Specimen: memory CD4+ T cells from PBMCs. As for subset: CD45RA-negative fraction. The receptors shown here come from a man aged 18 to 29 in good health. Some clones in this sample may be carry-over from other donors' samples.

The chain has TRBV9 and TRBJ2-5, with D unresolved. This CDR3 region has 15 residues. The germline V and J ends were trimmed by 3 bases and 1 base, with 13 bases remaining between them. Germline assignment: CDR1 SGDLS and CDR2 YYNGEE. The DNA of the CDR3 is TGTGCCAGCAGCGCCGGACGGCCCCTCCAAGAGACCCAGTACTTC. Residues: CASSAGRPLQETQYF.

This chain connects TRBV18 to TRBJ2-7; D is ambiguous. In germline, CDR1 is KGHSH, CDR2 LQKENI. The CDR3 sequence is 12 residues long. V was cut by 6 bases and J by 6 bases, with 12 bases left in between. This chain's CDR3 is CASSRDVGEQYF. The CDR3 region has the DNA TGTGCCAGCTCCCGCGACGTCGGCGAGCAGTACTTC.

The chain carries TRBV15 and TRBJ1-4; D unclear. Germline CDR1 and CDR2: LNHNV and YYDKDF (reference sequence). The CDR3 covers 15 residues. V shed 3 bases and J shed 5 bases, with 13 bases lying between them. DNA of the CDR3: TGTGCCACCAGCAGCGAAGACTGGGGAAATGAAAAACTGTTTTTT. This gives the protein CATSSEDWGNEKLFF.

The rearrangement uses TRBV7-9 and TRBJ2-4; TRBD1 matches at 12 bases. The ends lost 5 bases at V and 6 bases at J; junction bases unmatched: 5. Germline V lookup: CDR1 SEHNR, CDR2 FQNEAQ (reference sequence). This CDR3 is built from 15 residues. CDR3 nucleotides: TGTGCCAGCAGCCGGGACAGGGGGCTCGGAAACATTCAGTACTTC. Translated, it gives CASSRDRGLGNIQYF.

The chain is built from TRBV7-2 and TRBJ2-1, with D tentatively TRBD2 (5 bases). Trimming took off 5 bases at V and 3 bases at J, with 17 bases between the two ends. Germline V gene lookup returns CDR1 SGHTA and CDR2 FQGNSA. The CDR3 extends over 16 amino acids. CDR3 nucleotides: TGTGCCAGCAGCCCACACATGAGCGGAGACTACAATGAGCAGTTCTTC. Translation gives CASSPHMSGDYNEQFF.

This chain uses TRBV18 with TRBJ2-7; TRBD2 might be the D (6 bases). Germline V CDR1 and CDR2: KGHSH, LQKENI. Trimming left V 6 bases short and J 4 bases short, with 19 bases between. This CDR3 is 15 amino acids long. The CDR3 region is CASSLRRDPQYEQYF. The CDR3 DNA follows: TGTGCCAGCTCTCTCCGGAGGGACCCGCAATACGAGCAGTACTTC. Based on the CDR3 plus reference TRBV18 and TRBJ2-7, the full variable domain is NAGVMQNPRHLVRRRGQEARLRCSPMKGHSHVYWYRQLPEEGLKFMVYLQKENIIDESGMPKERFSAEFPKEGPSILRIQQVVRGDSAAYFCASSLRRDPQYEQYFGPGTRLTVT.

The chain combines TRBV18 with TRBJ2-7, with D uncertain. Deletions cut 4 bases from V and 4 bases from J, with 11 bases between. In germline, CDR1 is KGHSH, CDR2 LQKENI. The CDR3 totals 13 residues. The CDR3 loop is CASSLLQRYEQYF. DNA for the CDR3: TGTGCCAGCTCACTGCTACAGCGATACGAGCAGTACTTC.

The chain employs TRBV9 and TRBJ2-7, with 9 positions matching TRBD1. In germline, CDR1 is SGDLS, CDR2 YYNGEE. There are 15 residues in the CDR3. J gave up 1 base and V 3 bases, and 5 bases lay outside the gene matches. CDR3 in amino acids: CASSAGTGRSYEQYF. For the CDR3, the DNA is TGTGCCAGCAGCGCCGGGACAGGGCGTTCCTACGAGCAGTACTTC.

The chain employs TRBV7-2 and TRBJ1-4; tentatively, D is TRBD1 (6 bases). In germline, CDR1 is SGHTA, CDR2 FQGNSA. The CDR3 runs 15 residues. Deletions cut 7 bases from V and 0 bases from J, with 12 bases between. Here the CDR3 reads CASKARGATNEKLFF. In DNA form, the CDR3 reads TGTGCCAGCAAGGCCAGGGGTGCAACTAATGAAAAACTGTTTTTT.

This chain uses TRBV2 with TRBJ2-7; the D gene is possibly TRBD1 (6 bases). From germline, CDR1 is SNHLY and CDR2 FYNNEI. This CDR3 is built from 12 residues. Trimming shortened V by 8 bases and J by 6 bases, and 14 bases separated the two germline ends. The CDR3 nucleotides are TGTGCCAGCCGGGACATTTCTTCCGAGCAGTACTTC. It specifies CASRDISSEQYF.

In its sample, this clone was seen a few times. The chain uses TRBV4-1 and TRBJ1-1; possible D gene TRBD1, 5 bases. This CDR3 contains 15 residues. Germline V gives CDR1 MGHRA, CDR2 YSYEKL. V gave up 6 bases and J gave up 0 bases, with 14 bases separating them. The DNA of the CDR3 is TGCGCCAGCAGGATTGGGCAGGGATTGAACACTGAAGCTTTCTTT. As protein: CASRIGQGLNTEAFF.

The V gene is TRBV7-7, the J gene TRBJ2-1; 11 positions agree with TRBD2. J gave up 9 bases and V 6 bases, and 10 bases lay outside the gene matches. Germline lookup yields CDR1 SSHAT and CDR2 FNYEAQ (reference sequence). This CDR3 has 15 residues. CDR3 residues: CASSPRLAGRGEQFF. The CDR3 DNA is TGTGCCAGCAGTCCAAGACTAGCGGGGCGGGGTGAGCAGTTCTTC.

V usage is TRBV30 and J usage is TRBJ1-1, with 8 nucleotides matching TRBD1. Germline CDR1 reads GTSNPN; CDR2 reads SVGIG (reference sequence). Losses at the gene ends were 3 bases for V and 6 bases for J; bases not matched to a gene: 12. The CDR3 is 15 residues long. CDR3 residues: CAWRKAGGVIAEAFF. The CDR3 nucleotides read TGTGCCTGGAGAAAGGCAGGGGGCGTAATAGCTGAAGCTTTCTTT.

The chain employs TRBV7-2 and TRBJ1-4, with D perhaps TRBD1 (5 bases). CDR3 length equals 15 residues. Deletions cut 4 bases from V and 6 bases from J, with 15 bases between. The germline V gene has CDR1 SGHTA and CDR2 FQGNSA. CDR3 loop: CASSSVGAEYEKLFF. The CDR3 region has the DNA TGTGCCAGCAGCTCTGTTGGGGCGGAGTATGAAAAACTGTTTTTT.

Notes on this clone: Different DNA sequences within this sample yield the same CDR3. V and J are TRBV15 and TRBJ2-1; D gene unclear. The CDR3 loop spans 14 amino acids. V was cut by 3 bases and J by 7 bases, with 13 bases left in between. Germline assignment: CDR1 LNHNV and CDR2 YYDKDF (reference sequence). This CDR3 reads CATSREQTRNEQFF. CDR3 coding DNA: TGTGCCACCAGCAGGGAACAGACCCGAAATGAGCAGTTCTTC.